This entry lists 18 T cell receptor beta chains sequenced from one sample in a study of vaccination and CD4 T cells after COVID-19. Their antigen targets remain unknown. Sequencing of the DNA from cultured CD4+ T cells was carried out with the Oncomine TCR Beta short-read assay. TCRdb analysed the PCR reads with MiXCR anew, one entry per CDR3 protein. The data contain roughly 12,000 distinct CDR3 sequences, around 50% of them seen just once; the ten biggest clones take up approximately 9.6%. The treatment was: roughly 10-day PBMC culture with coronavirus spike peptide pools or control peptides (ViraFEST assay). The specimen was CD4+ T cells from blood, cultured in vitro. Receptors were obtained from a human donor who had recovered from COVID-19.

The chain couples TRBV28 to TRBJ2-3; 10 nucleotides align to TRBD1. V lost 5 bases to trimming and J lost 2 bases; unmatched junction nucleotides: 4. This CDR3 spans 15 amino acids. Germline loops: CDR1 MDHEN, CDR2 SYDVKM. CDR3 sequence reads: CASSPGTGDTDTQYF. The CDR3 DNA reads TGTGCCAGCAGTCCCGGGACAGGGGACACAGATACGCAGTATTTT.

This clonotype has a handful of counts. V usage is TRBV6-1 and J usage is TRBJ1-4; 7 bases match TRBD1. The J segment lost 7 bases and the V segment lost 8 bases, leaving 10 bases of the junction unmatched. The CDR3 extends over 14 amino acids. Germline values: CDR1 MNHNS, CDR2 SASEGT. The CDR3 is CASQYGPGGEKLFF. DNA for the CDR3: TGTGCCAGCCAATATGGCCCAGGGGGTGAAAAACTGTTTTTT.

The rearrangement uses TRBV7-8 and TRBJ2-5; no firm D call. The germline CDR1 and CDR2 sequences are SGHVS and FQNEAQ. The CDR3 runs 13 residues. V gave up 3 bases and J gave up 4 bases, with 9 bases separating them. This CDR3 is CASSLGYRETQYF. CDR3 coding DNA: TGTGCCAGCAGCTTGGGCTATCGAGAGACCCAGTACTTC.

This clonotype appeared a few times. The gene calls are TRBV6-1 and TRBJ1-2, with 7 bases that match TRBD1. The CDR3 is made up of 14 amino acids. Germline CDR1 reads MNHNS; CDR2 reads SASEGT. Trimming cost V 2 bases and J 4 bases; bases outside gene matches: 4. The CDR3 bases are TGTGCCAGCAGTGAAATGGGACAGTTCTATGGCTACACCTTC. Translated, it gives CASSEMGQFYGYTF.

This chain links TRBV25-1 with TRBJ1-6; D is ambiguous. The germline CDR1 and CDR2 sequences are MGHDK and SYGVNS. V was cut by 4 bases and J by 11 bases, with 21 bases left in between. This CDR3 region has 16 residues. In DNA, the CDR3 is TGTGCCAGCAGTGCCTCCTCCGGAGGCGGAACTCCACCCCTCCACTTT. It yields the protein CASSASSGGGTPPLHF.

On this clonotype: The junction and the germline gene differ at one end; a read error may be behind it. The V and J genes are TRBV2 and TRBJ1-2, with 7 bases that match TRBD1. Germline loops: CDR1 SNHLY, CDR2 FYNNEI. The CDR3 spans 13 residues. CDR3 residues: CASCEGAGPPYTF. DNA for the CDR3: TGTGCCAGCTGTGAGGGGGCAGGCCCACCCTACACCTTC.

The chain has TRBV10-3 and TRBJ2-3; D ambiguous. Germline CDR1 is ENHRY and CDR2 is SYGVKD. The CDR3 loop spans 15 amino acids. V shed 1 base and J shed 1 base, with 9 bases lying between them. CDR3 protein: CAISEFRVGTDTQYF. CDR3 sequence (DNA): TGTGCCATCAGTGAGTTTAGGGTCGGCACAGATACGCAGTATTTT.

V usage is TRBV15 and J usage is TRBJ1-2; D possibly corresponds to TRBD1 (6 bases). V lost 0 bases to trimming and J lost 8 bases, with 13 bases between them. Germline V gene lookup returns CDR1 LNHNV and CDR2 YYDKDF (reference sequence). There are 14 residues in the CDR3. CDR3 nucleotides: TGTGCCACCAGCAGAGAAGGGGGTAGTAGGGGCTACACCTTC. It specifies CATSREGGSRGYTF.

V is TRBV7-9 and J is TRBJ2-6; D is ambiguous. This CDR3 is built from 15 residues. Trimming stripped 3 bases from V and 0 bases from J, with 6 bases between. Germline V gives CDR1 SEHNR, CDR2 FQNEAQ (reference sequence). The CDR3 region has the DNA TGTGCCAGCAGCTTTTGGGGCTCTGGGGCCAACGTCCTGACTTTC. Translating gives CASSFWGSGANVLTF.

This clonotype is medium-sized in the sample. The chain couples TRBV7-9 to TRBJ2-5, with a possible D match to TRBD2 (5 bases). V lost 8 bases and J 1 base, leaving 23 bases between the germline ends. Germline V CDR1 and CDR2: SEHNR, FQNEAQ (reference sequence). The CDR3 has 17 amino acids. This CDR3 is CASLPGLGFGLQETQYF. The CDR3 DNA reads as TGTGCCAGCCTTCCCGGTTTAGGCTTCGGACTCCAAGAGACCCAGTACTTC.

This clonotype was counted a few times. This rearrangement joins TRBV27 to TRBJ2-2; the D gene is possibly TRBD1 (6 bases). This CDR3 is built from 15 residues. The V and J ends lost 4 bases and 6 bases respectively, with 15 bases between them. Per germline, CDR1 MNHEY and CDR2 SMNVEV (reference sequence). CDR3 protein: CASSSPGHGSGELFF. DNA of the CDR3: TGTGCCAGCAGTTCCCCGGGACACGGGTCCGGGGAGCTGTTTTTT.

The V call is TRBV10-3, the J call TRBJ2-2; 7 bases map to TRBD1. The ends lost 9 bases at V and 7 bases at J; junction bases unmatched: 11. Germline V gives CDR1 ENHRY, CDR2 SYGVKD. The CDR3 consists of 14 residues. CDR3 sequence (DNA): TGTGCCATTCACCCGACAGGGCCGGGCGGGGAGCTGTTTTTT. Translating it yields CAIHPTGPGGELFF.

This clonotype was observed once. CDR3 sequence: CSALAGDFNEQFF. Written as DNA, the CDR3 is TGCAGTGCTTTAGCGGGAGACTTCAATGAGCAGTTCTTC. The V call is TRBV20-1, the J call TRBJ2-1, with TRBD2 matching over 9 bases. V lost 5 bases to trimming and J lost 6 bases; unmatched junction nucleotides: 5. There are 13 residues in the CDR3. The germline gives CDR1 DFQATT, CDR2 SNEGSKA (reference sequence).

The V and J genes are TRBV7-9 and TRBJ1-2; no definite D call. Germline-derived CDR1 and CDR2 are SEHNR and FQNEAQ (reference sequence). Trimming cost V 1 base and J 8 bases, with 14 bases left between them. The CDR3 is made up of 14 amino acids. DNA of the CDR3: TGTGCCAGCAGCTTAGTAGGAGGGTCTGTGGGCTACACCTTC. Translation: CASSLVGGSVGYTF.

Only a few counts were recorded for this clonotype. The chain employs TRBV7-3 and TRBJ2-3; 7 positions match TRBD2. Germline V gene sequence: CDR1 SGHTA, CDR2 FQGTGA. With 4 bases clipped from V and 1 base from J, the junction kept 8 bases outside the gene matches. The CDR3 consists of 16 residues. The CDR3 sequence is CASSSLGGPGTDTQYF. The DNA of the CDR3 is TGTGCCAGCAGCTCTTTGGGAGGGCCCGGCACAGATACGCAGTATTTT.

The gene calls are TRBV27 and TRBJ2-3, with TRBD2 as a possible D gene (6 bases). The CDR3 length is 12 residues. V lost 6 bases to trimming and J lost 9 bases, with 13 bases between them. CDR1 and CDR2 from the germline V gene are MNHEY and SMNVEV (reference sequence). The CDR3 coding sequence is TGTGCCAGCAGCCCGGGAGCCCCCACGCAGTATTTT. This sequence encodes CASSPGAPTQYF.

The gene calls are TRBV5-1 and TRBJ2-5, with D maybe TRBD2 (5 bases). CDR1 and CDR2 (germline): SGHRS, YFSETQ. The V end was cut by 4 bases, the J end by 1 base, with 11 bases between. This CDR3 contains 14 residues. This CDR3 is CASSPGGGQETQYF. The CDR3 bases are TGCGCCAGCAGCCCAGGAGGAGGCCAAGAGACCCAGTACTTC.

CDR3 DNA: TGTGCCAGCAGGGGTGGTGCCACAGATACGCAGTATTTT. Protein product: CASRGGATDTQYF. This chain connects TRBV6-1 to TRBJ2-3; D is unclear. Per germline, CDR1 MNHNS and CDR2 SASEGT. Trimming stripped 6 bases from V and 2 bases from J, with 9 bases between. CDR3 size: 13 residues.